One and the same sample provided the 26 T cell receptor beta chains below, sequenced in a study of glioma-infiltrating T cells after dendritic cell vaccination. Sequencing was performed with immunoSEQ multiplex PCR; in TCRdb, only in-frame clones are kept and a portion is missing. Here the sample spans 30,000 to 40,000 clones, approximately 84% being singletons. The sample was blood, taken before dendritic cell vaccination. The receptor source for this set is a human donor with glioblastoma.

In this sample, this clone turned up once. The J gene is TRBJ2-7, the V gene TRBV4-2, with a tentative D call TRBD1 (6 bases). The CDR3 is 16 residues long. CDR1 is LGHNA, CDR2 YNFKEQ, per germline. The V end lost 0 bases, the J end lost 4 bases, and 16 bases lay between the germline ends. As DNA, the CDR3 is TGTGCCAGCAGCCAAGACAAAGGGCAGGGGCTATACGAGCAGTACTTC. The encoded protein is CASSQDKGQGLYEQYF.

J is TRBJ2-7 and V is TRBV4-1, with 10 bases aligning to TRBD2. J gave up 3 bases and V 4 bases, and 15 bases lay outside the gene matches. The CDR3 is made up of 18 amino acids. From germline, CDR1 is MGHRA and CDR2 YSYEKL. Here the CDR3 reads CASSPDLILAGAHYEQYF. In nucleotides, the CDR3 is TGCGCCAGCAGCCCCGATTTAATTCTAGCGGGGGCCCACTACGAGCAGTACTTC.

The chain has TRBV10-2 and TRBJ2-2, with D hard to call. CDR1 WSHSY and CDR2 SAAADI come from the germline V gene. This CDR3 contains 17 residues. The V end was cut by 2 bases, the J end by 6 bases, with 19 bases between. The CDR3 DNA reads TGCGCCAGCAGTGAGCCTAAATCTCTAGTTACCCCCGGGGAGCTGTTTTTT. This translates into CASSEPKSLVTPGELFF.

CDR3 DNA: TGTGCCAGCAGCTCGGGACTAGCGGGGGGGCAAGAGACCCAGTACTTC. This encodes CASSSGLAGGQETQYF. The J gene is TRBJ2-5, the V gene TRBV7-8; 16 bases line up with TRBD2. The CDR3 runs 16 residues. V lost 4 bases and J lost 2; bases outside the gene matches: 1. Germline V gene sequence: CDR1 SGHVS, CDR2 FQNEAQ.

The J gene is TRBJ2-3, the V gene TRBV14, with TRBD2 as a possible D gene (6 bases). Germline assignment: CDR1 SGHDN and CDR2 FVKESK. The CDR3 extends over 17 amino acids. The V end lost 3 bases, the J end lost 0 bases, and 16 bases lay between the germline ends. The CDR3 DNA is TGTGCCAGCAGCCAGGGGAGGTGGACGGCAAGCACAGATACGCAGTATTTT. This encodes CASSQGRWTASTDTQYF.

V is TRBV6-5 and J is TRBJ2-1; 7 bases map to TRBD2. The CDR3 runs to 15 residues. CDR1 and CDR2 from the germline V gene are MNHEY and SVGAGI. The junction had 11 bases not matched to a gene; V was cut back by 8 bases and J by 4 bases. The CDR3 reads CASLIGGGKYNEQFF. The CDR3 DNA is TGTGCCAGCCTGATTGGCGGGGGTAAGTACAATGAGCAGTTCTTC.

V is TRBV5-1 and J is TRBJ2-3; 9 nucleotides align to TRBD1. Germline V lookup: CDR1 SGHRS, CDR2 YFSETQ. Trimming at V came to 4 bases and at J to 3 bases, leaving 9 bases not matched to a gene. The CDR3 runs to 16 residues. The CDR3 sequence is CASSGGTGTLTDTQYF. As DNA, the CDR3 is TGCGCCAGCAGCGGGGGGACAGGGACATTGACAGATACGCAGTATTTT.

The rearrangement links TRBV30 to TRBJ1-2, with 9 bases aligning to TRBD1. The CDR3 spans 12 residues. Germline CDR1 reads GTSNPN; CDR2 reads SVGIG (reference sequence). The ends lost 5 bases at V and 2 bases at J; junction bases unmatched: 0. In DNA form, the CDR3 reads TGTGCCTGGGACAGGGGGAACTATGGCTACACCTTC. Translated: CAWDRGNYGYTF.

The rearrangement links TRBV4-1 to TRBJ1-1, with 8 bases fitting TRBD1. From germline, CDR1 is MGHRA and CDR2 YSYEKL. This CDR3 is 17 amino acids long. After removal of 4 bases from V and 0 bases from J, the junction contained 10 bases not matched to a gene. DNA for the CDR3: TGCGCCAGCAGCCGACAGGCCGGGACAGGCATGAACACTGAAGCTTTCTTT. It yields the protein CASSRQAGTGMNTEAFF.

The chain joins TRBV9 to TRBJ2-3, with 8 bases identical to TRBD2. There are 14 residues in the CDR3. J lost 6 bases, V lost 4 bases, and 7 bases had no gene match. Germline values: CDR1 SGDLS, CDR2 YYNGEE. In nucleotides, the CDR3 is TGTGCCAGCAGCACACAGCGGGGGTCCGATACGCAGTATTTT. Translating gives CASSTQRGSDTQYF.

A few counts support this clone. V is TRBV28 and J is TRBJ1-2; D is unresolved. The CDR3 runs to 12 residues. Trimming removed 8 bases from V and 2 bases from J, with 9 bases in between. Germline V lookup: CDR1 MDHEN, CDR2 SYDVKM. The CDR3 loop is CASRSRNYGYTF. CDR3 nucleotides: TGTGCCAGCCGGAGCCGCAACTATGGCTACACCTTC.

With respect to this clone: A junction end diverges from the germline sequence, so it may reflect a read error. CDR3 amino acids: CASSQDWDYNSPLHF. DNA of the CDR3: TGCGCCAGCAGCCAAGATTGGGACTATAATTCCCCCCTCCACTTT. The V call is TRBV4-3, the J call TRBJ1-6, with TRBD1 as a possible D gene (5 bases). The V gene's germline CDR1 is LGHNA and CDR2 YSLEER. The CDR3 runs 15 residues.

The sample holds many counts of this clone. The chain has TRBV18 and TRBJ2-2; 9 positions match TRBD2. The CDR3 runs to 16 residues. CDR1 is KGHSH, CDR2 LQKENI, per germline. After removal of 0 bases from V and 8 bases from J, the junction contained 7 bases not matched to a gene. CDR3 DNA: TGTGCCAGCTCACCACCGACTAGCGGCCAGGGAGGGGAGCTGTTTTTT. Translated, it gives CASSPPTSGQGGELFF.

The rearrangement joins TRBV5-4 to TRBJ2-5, with 9 bases identical to TRBD1. This CDR3 has 17 amino acids. CDR1 and CDR2 (germline): SGHNT, YYREEE (reference sequence). V gave up 0 bases and J gave up 3 bases; unmatched junction bases: 9. DNA for the CDR3: TGTGCCAGCAGCTTGGTTGGGTTCCGACAGGGGGAAGAGACCCAGTACTTC. Protein: CASSLVGFRQGEETQYF.

CDR3 in DNA: TGTGCCAGTAGCAACCGGGAAAAACTGTTTTTT. This encodes CASSNREKLFF. V gene TRBV19 combines with J gene TRBJ1-4; D remains ambiguous. The CDR3 contains 11 residues. The V and J ends lost 6 bases and 8 bases respectively, with 7 bases between them. Germline V lookup: CDR1 LNHDA, CDR2 SQIVND (reference sequence).

The CDR3 sequence is CASSWAQGNEQFF. The DNA for the CDR3 is TGTGCCAGCAGTTGGGCCCAGGGGAATGAGCAGTTCTTC. This chain joins TRBV27 and TRBJ2-1, with D maybe TRBD1 (6 bases). V was trimmed by 4 bases and J by 7 bases, leaving 11 bases between them. CDR3 length equals 13 residues. Germline V lookup: CDR1 MNHEY, CDR2 SMNVEV (reference sequence).

V is TRBV11-3 and J is TRBJ2-2, with TRBD2 matching 8 bases. Per the germline V gene, CDR1 is SGHNT and CDR2 is YENEEA. V dropped 8 bases and J dropped 9; count of bases not matched to a gene: 8. This CDR3 region has 13 residues. CDR3 region: CASSSSGPRELFF. The CDR3 DNA reads TGTGCCAGCTCTTCTAGCGGGCCCAGGGAGCTGTTTTTT.

The chain has TRBV7-9 and TRBJ2-5, with 16 bases that match TRBD2. CDR3 length equals 17 residues. Looked up from germline, CDR1 is SEHNR and CDR2 is FQNEAQ (reference sequence). The junction had 5 bases not matched to a gene; V was cut back by 5 bases and J by 2 bases. In nucleotides, the CDR3 is TGTGCCAGCAGCCGACAGGGACTAGCGGGGGGGCAAGAGACCCAGTACTTC. Translated, it gives CASSRQGLAGGQETQYF.

The genes are TRBV28 and TRBJ1-2; no definite D call. Germline V lookup: CDR1 MDHEN, CDR2 SYDVKM. V was trimmed by 4 bases and J by 7 bases, leaving 16 bases between them. The CDR3 totals 14 residues. CDR3 nucleotide sequence: TGTGCCAGCAGTTCAGCCGGGATAACGATTGGCTACACCTTC. This gives the protein CASSSAGITIGYTF.

The J gene is TRBJ2-5, the V gene TRBV9; D is perhaps TRBD2 (7 bases). The CDR3 totals 15 residues. Trimming removed 7 bases at V and 0 bases at J, with 16 bases between. The germline gives CDR1 SGDLS, CDR2 YYNGEE. In DNA, the CDR3 is TGTGCCAGCTCCCGGGCGGGGGCCCACCAAGAGACCCAGTACTTC. Protein product: CASSRAGAHQETQYF.

Notes on this clone: A read error may produce the germline difference seen at one junction end. This sample also contains other DNA sequences that code for the same CDR3. V usage is TRBV18 and J usage is TRBJ1-6, with a weak D call TRBD1 (6 bases). Per germline, CDR1 KGHSH and CDR2 LQKENI. The CDR3 sequence is 15 residues long. The CDR3 sequence is CASSPNRANNSPLHF. The CDR3 DNA sequence: TGTGCCAGCTCACCAAACAGGGCTAATAATTCCCCCCTCCACTTT.

This CDR3 is CASSSRAPNLYGYTF. CDR3 DNA sequence: TGTGCCAGCAGCTCCAGGGCCCCAAACCTCTATGGCTACACCTTC. The chain employs TRBV28 and TRBJ1-2, with D possibly matching TRBD1 (5 bases). V shed 6 bases and J shed 4 bases, with 18 bases lying between them. CDR3 length equals 15 residues. Germline CDR1 is MDHEN and CDR2 is SYDVKM.

The chain links TRBV27 to TRBJ1-5; no definite D call. This CDR3 comprises 16 residues. The V and J ends lost 1 base and 2 bases respectively, with 12 bases between them. Germline V CDR1 and CDR2: MNHEY, SMNVEV (reference sequence). The CDR3 spells CASSLLSGAGNQPQHF. Written as DNA, the CDR3 is TGTGCCAGCAGTTTATTGTCTGGAGCGGGCAATCAGCCCCAGCATTTT.

The chain joins TRBV15 to TRBJ2-1; maybe TRBD1 (5 bases). The germline V gene has CDR1 LNHNV and CDR2 YYDKDF (reference sequence). CDR3 length: 13 residues. Trimming stripped 8 bases from V and 5 bases from J, with 13 bases between. The CDR3 nucleotides read TGTGCCACCGAACCAGGGTACCACAATGAGCAGTTCTTC. The encoded protein is CATEPGYHNEQFF. Full variable domain (missing parts from reference TRBV15 and TRBJ2-1): DAMVIQNPRYQVTQFGKPVTLSCSQTLNHNVMYWYQQKSSQAPKLLFHYYDKDFNNEADTPDNFQSRRPNTSFCFLDIRSPGLGDTAMYLCATEPGYHNEQFFGPGTRLTVL.

This chain joins TRBV9 and TRBJ1-1; D call uncertain. Germline CDR1 SGDLS, CDR2 YYNGEE. Between the trimmed V and J ends, which lost 2 bases and 2 bases, there was a span of 7 bases. This CDR3 is built from 13 residues. CDR3: CASSVEDNTEAFF. CDR3 coding DNA: TGTGCCAGCAGCGTGGAGGATAACACTGAAGCTTTCTTT.

The rearrangement uses TRBV5-5 and TRBJ2-7, with a possible D match to TRBD2 (5 bases). Trimming removed 0 bases from V and 5 bases from J, with 18 bases in between. Per germline, CDR1 SGHKS and CDR2 YYEKEE (reference sequence). The CDR3 totals 16 residues. CDR3 in DNA: TGTGCCAGCAGCTTGGCCAGGACTCGCCTTCTCGACGAGCAGTACTTC. Protein product: CASSLARTRLLDEQYF.